The 26 T cell receptor beta chains below all came from one sample that was sequenced in a study of vaccination effects on CD4 cells after COVID-19. The repertoire was sequenced with immunoSEQ multiplex PCR; TCRdb's copy has only in-frame clones and lacks some. The repertoire consists of 20,000 to 25,000 clones, with approximately 77% occurring once and the leading ten covering more than 8.5%. Their target antigens are unknown. Pools of viral peptides were used by the ViraFEST assay to expand antigen-specific CD4+ T cells ahead of sequencing. Following culture for roughly 10 days, CD4+ T cells were isolated. Two doses of BNT162b2 or mRNA-1273 vaccine were administered to participants. The sample here was CD4+ T cells from PBMCs cultured with HCoV-NL63 spike peptides, taken after COVID-19 vaccination. The receptors were gathered from a human donor who received a COVID-19 vaccine.

This sequence joins TRBV15 and TRBJ1-1, with a tentative D call TRBD1 (6 bases). CDR1 and CDR2 (germline): LNHNV, YYDKDF (reference sequence). The CDR3 loop spans 17 amino acids. Trimming pared 1 base from V and 3 bases from J, leaving 18 bases between. CDR3 nucleotides: TGTGCCACCAGCAGAGGGGCGGGGGGCGCTGGGGACACTGAAGCTTTCTTT. This translates into CATSRGAGGAGDTEAFF.

The V call is TRBV5-4, the J call TRBJ2-3; 9 bases are a match to TRBD2. The V and J ends lost 4 bases and 2 bases, in that order; junction bases with no gene match: 11. This CDR3 comprises 17 residues. The germline V gene has CDR1 SGHNT and CDR2 YYREEE (reference sequence). The CDR3 coding sequence is TGTGCCAGCAGCCGTAATTTGCTAGCGGGAAACACAGATACGCAGTATTTT. This codes for CASSRNLLAGNTDTQYF.

The chain joins TRBV2 to TRBJ2-5, with unresolved D. The CDR3 length is 13 residues. Between the trimmed V and J ends, which lost 6 bases and 5 bases, there was a span of 13 bases. Germline V gives CDR1 SNHLY, CDR2 FYNNEI. The DNA of the CDR3 is TGTGCCAGCAGCGGCTCAGGCCAGGAGACCCAGTACTTC. Protein product: CASSGSGQETQYF.

The chain is built from TRBV25-1 and TRBJ1-5; D is uncertain. This CDR3 region has 12 residues. The V gene lost 6 bases and the J gene lost 7 bases, with 10 bases spanning the gap. Germline CDR1 is MGHDK and CDR2 is SYGVNS. CDR3 loop: CASSQSGQPQHF. CDR3 bases: TGTGCCAGCAGCCAATCTGGGCAGCCCCAGCATTTT.

V is TRBV19 and J is TRBJ1-2; D is possibly TRBD1 (6 bases). Germline assignment: CDR1 LNHDA and CDR2 SQIVND (reference sequence). The ends were cut back, 6 bases at V and 0 bases at J, with 14 bases in the middle. The CDR3 runs to 15 residues. This chain's CDR3 is CASRRTVSTNYGYTF. CDR3 sequence (DNA): TGTGCCAGTAGGCGGACAGTTTCTACTAACTATGGCTACACCTTC.

This chain joins TRBV6-5 and TRBJ1-2, with a possible D match to TRBD1 (6 bases). V lost 4 bases, J lost 1 base, and 13 bases lay in between. This CDR3 contains 15 residues. Per the germline V gene, CDR1 is MNHEY and CDR2 is SVGAGI. The CDR3, as DNA: TGTGCCAGCAGTTCTAAAACAGGGATTAACTATGGCTACACCTTC. It codes for CASSSKTGINYGYTF.

There are a few counts of this clone. The gene calls are TRBV4-1 and TRBJ2-3; D is unresolved. Trimming shortened V by 4 bases and J by 2 bases, and 13 bases separated the two germline ends. CDR3 length: 15 amino acids. Germline lookup yields CDR1 MGHRA and CDR2 YSYEKL. The CDR3 is CASSPRSPPTDTQYF. CDR3 coding DNA: TGCGCCAGCAGCCCTAGAAGCCCACCCACAGATACGCAGTATTTT.

The chain couples TRBV3-1 (or the pseudogene TRBV3-2) to TRBJ1-1, with 8 bases matching TRBD1. Germline trimming cut 3 bases from V and 11 bases from J; bases unmatched to any gene: 8. CDR3 length: 13 amino acids. Germline V gene lookup returns CDR1 LGHDT and CDR2 YNNKEL (reference sequence). CDR3 sequence: CASSQIGQGIAFF. The CDR3 DNA is TGTGCCAGCAGCCAGATAGGACAGGGCATTGCTTTCTTT.

This chain joins TRBV2 and TRBJ1-5; D not certain. CDR1 is SNHLY and CDR2 is FYNNEI in the germline V gene. V lost 7 bases, J lost 3 bases, and 10 bases lay in between. The length of the CDR3 is 13 residues. This chain's CDR3 is CASTDGANQPQHF. In DNA form, the CDR3 reads TGTGCCAGCACAGACGGAGCCAATCAGCCCCAGCATTTT.

The chain links TRBV3-1 (or the pseudogene TRBV3-2) to TRBJ2-2, with 7 nucleotides matching TRBD2. CDR3 length: 15 residues. Germline-derived CDR1 and CDR2 are LGHDT and YNNKEL (reference sequence). J gave up 6 bases and V 0 bases, and 4 bases lay outside the gene matches. The CDR3 loop reads CASSQDRLAAGELFF. Here the CDR3 DNA reads TGTGCCAGCAGCCAAGATAGGCTAGCGGCCGGGGAGCTGTTTTTT.

By its share, this clone is medium-sized. This chain uses TRBV3-1 (or the pseudogene TRBV3-2) with TRBJ2-1; a weak D match, TRBD2 (6 bases). Germline V gene data show CDR1 as LGHDT and CDR2 as YNNKEL (reference sequence). The CDR3 is 15 residues long. V lost 9 bases and J 4 bases, leaving 19 bases between the germline ends. Written as DNA, the CDR3 is TGTGCCAGTAAAAAGGAGGGCGCTTTATACAATGAGCAGTTCTTC. This codes for CASKKEGALYNEQFF.

This clone has just a few counts. The genes are TRBV6-1 and TRBJ2-7; D is ambiguous. Between the trimmed V and J ends, which lost 0 bases and 7 bases, there was a span of 7 bases. The CDR3 consists of 12 residues. Germline CDR1 MNHNS, CDR2 SASEGT. The CDR3 spells CASSEARVEQYF. CDR3 sequence (DNA): TGTGCCAGCAGTGAAGCTCGAGTTGAGCAGTACTTC.

This chain uses TRBV13 with TRBJ1-2; perhaps TRBD1 as D (6 bases). The V end lost 2 bases, the J end lost 3 bases, and 10 bases lay between the germline ends. In germline, CDR1 is PRHDT, CDR2 FYEKMQ (reference sequence). The CDR3 spans 14 residues. The CDR3 nucleotides are TGTGCCAGCAGCTTATTTCCAGGGGACTATGGCTACACCTTC. The encoded protein is CASSLFPGDYGYTF.

The chain joins TRBV29-1 to TRBJ2-3, with D maybe TRBD2 (5 bases). The CDR3 extends over 14 amino acids. V was pared by 7 bases and J by 4 bases, with 18 bases between. The germline gives CDR1 SQVTM, CDR2 ANQGSEA. CDR3 loop: CSARGLVGADTQYF. The DNA for the CDR3 is TGCAGCGCGAGAGGACTTGTTGGCGCAGATACGCAGTATTTT.

The rearrangement uses TRBV11-2 and TRBJ1-2; unclear D gene. V lost 1 base to trimming and J lost 5 bases, with 11 bases between them. Germline assignment: CDR1 SGHAT and CDR2 FQNNGV. The CDR3 covers 14 residues. The CDR3 DNA reads TGTGCCAGCAGCTTAGGAGCCCGTGGATATGGCTACACCTTC. Its translation: CASSLGARGYGYTF.

The rearrangement uses TRBV5-1 and TRBJ2-3; TRBD2 agrees at 9 bases. V lost 4 bases to trimming and J lost 2 bases; unmatched junction nucleotides: 8. The CDR3 length is 16 residues. Germline CDR1 reads SGHRS; CDR2 reads YFSETQ. The CDR3 sequence is CASSQSGGTYTDTQYF. Here the CDR3 DNA reads TGCGCCAGCAGCCAGAGCGGGGGGACGTACACAGATACGCAGTATTTT.

This clone was seen more than once but under ten times. The chain uses TRBV19 and TRBJ2-3; 9 bases align to TRBD2. The ends lost 4 bases at V and 2 bases at J; junction bases unmatched: 4. Germline assignment: CDR1 LNHDA and CDR2 SQIVND (reference sequence). CDR3 length: 15 amino acids. The CDR3 spells CASSSLAGTTDTQYF. CDR3 DNA sequence: TGTGCCAGTAGTAGTCTAGCGGGAACCACAGATACGCAGTATTTT.

The chain combines TRBV6-5 with TRBJ1-3, with D unclear. Germline V gene data show CDR1 as MNHEY and CDR2 as SVGAGI. The CDR3 has 12 amino acids. V lost 7 bases and J 2 bases, leaving 6 bases between the germline ends. The CDR3 DNA is TGTGCCAGCACAGCAGCTGGAAACACCATATATTTT. The encoded protein is CASTAAGNTIYF.

V usage is TRBV5-1 and J usage is TRBJ1-6, with TRBD1 matching 7 bases. Losses at the gene ends were 4 bases for V and 8 bases for J; bases not matched to a gene: 6. Germline CDR1 SGHRS, CDR2 YFSETQ. This CDR3 is 14 amino acids long. Here the CDR3 DNA reads TGCGCCAGCAGCCTGGGACAGTCATATTCACCCCTCCACTTT. This sequence encodes CASSLGQSYSPLHF.

This clone was seen a single time. The chain has TRBV18 and TRBJ1-2; D gene uncertain. Germline CDR1 KGHSH, CDR2 LQKENI. This CDR3 comprises 15 residues. The V end lost 1 base, the J end lost 1 base, and 10 bases lay between the germline ends. CDR3 region: CASSPLDAYNYGYTF. The CDR3 DNA reads as TGTGCCAGCTCACCACTGGACGCTTATAACTATGGCTACACCTTC. The full variable domain, with the rest looked up from reference TRBV18 and TRBJ1-2, is NAGVMQNPRHLVRRRGQEARLRCSPMKGHSHVYWYRQLPEEGLKFMVYLQKENIIDESGMPKERFSAEFPKEGPSILRIQQVVRGDSAAYFCASSPLDAYNYGYTFGSGTRLTVV.

This clone was counted between two and nine times. The genes are TRBV7-9 and TRBJ2-1, with TRBD2 matching over 13 bases. Trimming took 4 bases from V and 7 from J; bases not matched to a gene: 7. This CDR3 spans 16 amino acids. Germline V CDR1 and CDR2: SEHNR, FQNEAQ (reference sequence). CDR3 sequence: CASSYPTSGRRNEQFF. In nucleotides, the CDR3 is TGTGCCAGCAGCTATCCGACTAGCGGGAGGAGGAATGAGCAGTTCTTC.

This clone was detected a few times. The chain carries TRBV28 and TRBJ1-1, with D uncertain. CDR1 is MDHEN and CDR2 is SYDVKM in the germline V gene. Trimming left V 1 base short and J 7 bases short, with 13 bases between. The CDR3 is 14 amino acids. The CDR3, as DNA: TGTGCCAGCAGTTTATTTATGGGAGATGGTGAAGCTTTCTTT. Its protein product is CASSLFMGDGEAFF.

This clone was observed a handful of times. The chain uses TRBV25-1 and TRBJ1-2; D is unresolved. In germline, CDR1 is MGHDK, CDR2 SYGVNS. The CDR3 consists of 14 residues. The germline V and J ends were trimmed by 1 base and 4 bases, with 10 bases remaining between them. The CDR3 DNA follows: TGTGCCAGCAGTGAATTGGGCAGGCTCTATGGCTACACCTTC. Its protein product is CASSELGRLYGYTF.

The chain has TRBV18 and TRBJ2-5; 10 bases fit TRBD1. J gave up 2 bases and V 1 base, and 1 base lay outside the gene matches. The CDR3 runs 15 residues. Germline values: CDR1 KGHSH, CDR2 LQKENI. The CDR3 coding sequence is TGTGCCAGCTCACCACGACAGGGGGCTCAAGAGACCCAGTACTTC. This codes for CASSPRQGAQETQYF.

The V and J genes are TRBV5-4 and TRBJ2-1, with TRBD2 matching 10 bases. V was pared by 5 bases and J by 3 bases, with 14 bases of the junction left unmatched. Germline V lookup: CDR1 SGHNT, CDR2 YYREEE (reference sequence). The CDR3 consists of 18 residues. The DNA for the CDR3 is TGTGCCAGCAGGATGAAAGGACTAGCGGAGCGGGGCTACAATGAGCAGTTCTTC. Amino acid sequence: CASRMKGLAERGYNEQFF.

This clone appeared once. The chain has TRBV27 and TRBJ2-2; D might be TRBD1 (6 bases). In germline, CDR1 is MNHEY, CDR2 SMNVEV (reference sequence). The CDR3 sequence is 15 residues long. CDR3 sequence reads: CANQARGLDTGELFF. DNA of the CDR3: TGTGCGAACCAGGCCAGGGGTCTAGACACCGGGGAGCTGTTTTTT.